This T cell receptor (beta chain) was identified in a study of blood T cells in healthy people across ages. Germline CDR1 and CDR2: SGHVS and FQNEAQ. The CDR3 is made up of 14 amino acids. Through a sample-barcoded 5' primer and a J-beta primer mix, a second PCR was run for about 6 to 11 cycles. One entry per CDR3 protein results from TCRdb running MiXCR on the 5' RACE reads. Here the sample spans 1.5 million to 2 million distinct CDR3 sequences, about 30% being singletons. With respect to this clonotype: The junction and the germline gene differ at one end; a read error may be behind it.

This clonotype originated in a woman aged 25 to 39 in good health. The sequencing sample was made of blood. The V call is TRBV7-8, the J call TRBJ2-5; 7 nucleotides align to TRBD2. The better agreement between TRBJ2-7 and the DNA end casts doubt on the J call. The DNA for the CDR3 is TGTGCCTGCAGCTTAGCGCTAGCGGCCTACGAGCAGTACTTC. Its protein is CACSLALAAYEQYF.